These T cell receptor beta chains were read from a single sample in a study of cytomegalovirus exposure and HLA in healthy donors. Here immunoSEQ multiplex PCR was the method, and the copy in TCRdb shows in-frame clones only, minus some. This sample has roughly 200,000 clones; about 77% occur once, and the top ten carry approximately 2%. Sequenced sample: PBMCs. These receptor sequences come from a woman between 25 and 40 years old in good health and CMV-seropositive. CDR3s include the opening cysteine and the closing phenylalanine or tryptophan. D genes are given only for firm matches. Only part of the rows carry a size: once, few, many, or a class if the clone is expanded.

CDR3: CASSPGAGNQPQHF
DNA: TGTGCCAGCAGCCCCGGGGCGGGGAATCAGCCCCAGCATTTT
J: TRBJ1-5
D: .
V: TRBV28
size: .

CDR3: CASSLSGRARGTGELFF
DNA: TGTGCCAGCAGCTTAAGCGGGAGGGCCAGGGGCACCGGGGAGCTGTTTTTT
J: TRBJ2-2
D: TRBD2
V: TRBV11-2
size: few

CDR3: CASSRAPQGNTEAFF
DNA: TGTGCCAGCAGTCGGGCCCCACAGGGGAACACTGAAGCTTTCTTT
J: TRBJ1-1
D: .
V: TRBV7-2
size: .

CDR3: CATRTSGPYNEQFF
DNA: TGTGCCACTAGGACTAGCGGGCCATACAATGAGCAGTTCTTC
J: TRBJ2-1
D: TRBD2
V: TRBV10-3
size: .

CDR3: CASSSIQTGKNEKLFF
DNA: TGTGCCAGCTCAAGCATCCAGACAGGGAAGAACGAAAAACTGTTTTTT
J: TRBJ1-4
D: TRBD1
V: TRBV18
size: .

CDR3: CASSPLLATSTDTQYF
DNA: TGTGCCAGCAGCCCGCTACTAGCGACCTCCACAGATACGCAGTATTTT
J: TRBJ2-3
D: TRBD2
V: TRBV7-9
size: once

CDR3: CASSLRDYEQYF
DNA: TGTGCCAGCAGTTTGCGGGACTACGAGCAGTACTTC
J: TRBJ2-7
D: .
V: TRBV28
size: .

CDR3: CASSSNTGLAGGTNNEQFF
DNA: TGTGCCAGCAGCTCGAATACGGGACTAGCGGGAGGGACTAACAATGAGCAGTTCTTC
J: TRBJ2-1
D: TRBD2
V: TRBV13
size: .

CDR3: CATTDSTTLNTEAFF
DNA: TGTGCCACAACTGACAGTACCACATTGAACACTGAAGCTTTCTTT
J: TRBJ1-1
D: .
V: TRBV10-3
size: .

CDR3: CASSYLLLQFF
DNA: TGTGCCAGCAGTTACTTACTCCTGCAGTTCTTC
J: TRBJ2-1
D: .
V: TRBV6-5
size: .

CDR3: CASRLSETQYF
DNA: TGCGCCAGCAGGCTAAGCGAGACCCAGTACTTC
J: TRBJ2-5
D: .
V: TRBV5-1
size: few

CDR3: CASSSNSGGSGNTIYF
DNA: TGTGCCAGCAGCTCAAACTCAGGGGGCTCTGGAAACACCATATATTTT
J: TRBJ1-3
D: TRBD1
V: TRBV9
size: .

CDR3: CASSLSRGRSYTF
DNA: TGTGCCAGCAGTTTAAGCAGGGGGCGAAGCTACACCTTC
J: TRBJ1-2
D: TRBD1
V: TRBV27
size: once

CDR3: CASSETRGSYEQYF
DNA: TGTGCCAGCAGTGAGACAAGGGGTTCCTACGAGCAGTACTTC
J: TRBJ2-7
D: .
V: TRBV2
size: once

CDR3: CSVRTGGFDSPLHF
DNA: TGCAGCGTGAGGACAGGGGGCTTTGATTCACCCCTCCACTTT
J: TRBJ1-6
D: TRBD1
V: TRBV29-1
size: .

CDR3: CASTGSDSYEQYF
DNA: TGTGCCTCAACAGGGTCCGACTCCTACGAGCAGTACTTC
J: TRBJ2-7
D: .
V: TRBV6-4
size: .

CDR3: CASSRGGAETQYF
DNA: TGTGCCAGTAGTAGGGGGGGGGCTGAGACCCAGTACTTC
J: TRBJ2-5
D: .
V: TRBV19
size: once

CDR3: CASSSERLGDTEAFF
DNA: TGCGCCAGCAGCTCGGAGCGTCTCGGGGACACTGAAGCTTTCTTT
J: TRBJ1-1
D: .
V: TRBV5-1
size: .

CDR3: CASSYSSGLSTDTQYF
DNA: TGTGCCAGCAGTTACTCCAGCGGGCTAAGCACAGATACGCAGTATTTT
J: TRBJ2-3
D: .
V: TRBV6-5
size: .

CDR3: CASSSETGFYEQYF
DNA: TGTGCCAGTAGTAGCGAGACAGGGTTCTACGAGCAGTACTTC
J: TRBJ2-7
D: TRBD1
V: TRBV19
size: .

CDR3: CATSRDFVETQYF
DNA: TGTGCCACCAGCAGAGATTTCGTAGAGACCCAGTACTTC
J: TRBJ2-5
D: .
V: TRBV15
size: .

CDR3: CASSVDLTPGTGELFF
DNA: TGTGCCAGCAGCGTAGATCTCACCCCGGGCACCGGGGAGCTGTTTTTT
J: TRBJ2-2
D: .
V: TRBV9
size: few

CDR3: CASSPYWKRGLAKNIQYF
DNA: TGTGCCAGCAGCCCTTATTGGAAAAGGGGTCTAGCCAAAAACATTCAGTACTTC
J: TRBJ2-4
D: .
V: TRBV27
size: .

CDR3: CSLTSWETQYF
DNA: TGCAGCCTAACCTCTTGGGAGACCCAGTACTTC
J: TRBJ2-5
D: .
V: TRBV29-1
size: .

CDR3: CASSPSGHPYEQYF
DNA: TGTGCCAGCAGTCCTAGCGGACACCCCTACGAGCAGTACTTC
J: TRBJ2-7
D: TRBD2
V: TRBV28
size: .

CDR3: CASSLRLAGGKETQYF
DNA: TGTGCCAGCAGCCTAAGACTAGCGGGCGGGAAAGAGACCCAGTACTTC
J: TRBJ2-5
D: TRBD2
V: TRBV7-2
size: .

CDR3: CASKKEGRGETQYF
DNA: TGTGCCAGCAAAAAGGAGGGGAGGGGAGAGACCCAGTACTTC
J: TRBJ2-5
D: TRBD2
V: TRBV7-7
size: .

CDR3: CASSEDRTEQPQHF
DNA: TGTGCCAGCAGCGAAGACAGGACAGAACAGCCCCAGCATTTT
J: TRBJ1-5
D: .
V: TRBV7-9
size: .

CDR3: CASSASSGGSYNEQFF
DNA: TGTGCCAGCAGCGCTAGTAGCGGGGGCTCCTACAATGAGCAGTTCTTC
J: TRBJ2-1
D: TRBD2
V: TRBV5-4
size: .

CDR3: CASSILGGRNIQYF
DNA: TGTGCCAGTAGTATCCTGGGCGGGCGGAACATTCAGTACTTC
J: TRBJ2-4
D: .
V: TRBV19
size: few

CDR3: CASSRSGRAMETQYF
DNA: TGTGCCAGCAGCCGCTCCGGGAGGGCCATGGAGACCCAGTACTTC
J: TRBJ2-5
D: TRBD2
V: TRBV9
size: few

CDR3: CASSWDRADYEQYF
DNA: TGTGCCAGCAGCTGGGACAGGGCCGACTACGAGCAGTACTTC
J: TRBJ2-7
D: TRBD1
V: TRBV5-8
size: few

CDR3: CASSPGGGPASYEQYF
DNA: TGTGCCAGCAGTCCCGGGGGGGGACCCGCCTCCTACGAGCAGTACTTC
J: TRBJ2-7
D: TRBD2
V: TRBV14
size: few

CDR3: CASSPRRGETQYF
DNA: TGTGCCAGTAGTCCCCGGAGGGGAGAGACCCAGTACTTC
J: TRBJ2-5
D: .
V: TRBV19
size: .

CDR3: CASSQDWTSGYEQYF
DNA: TGCGCCAGCAGCCAAGATTGGACTAGCGGCTACGAGCAGTACTTC
J: TRBJ2-7
D: TRBD2
V: TRBV4-3
size: .

CDR3: CASTLRGQGASYTEAFF
DNA: TGCGCCAGCACCCTGCGAGGACAGGGGGCTTCTTACACTGAAGCTTTCTTT
J: TRBJ1-1
D: TRBD1
V: TRBV4-1
size: .

CDR3: CASTPPGGPTEAFF
DNA: TGTGCCAGCACTCCCCCAGGGGGGCCGACTGAAGCTTTCTTT
J: TRBJ1-1
D: TRBD1
V: TRBV6-5
size: .

CDR3: CASSGVERLVNTEAFF
DNA: TGTGCCAGCAGTGGGGTTGAGCGGTTGGTGAACACTGAAGCTTTCTTT
J: TRBJ1-1
D: .
V: TRBV2
size: .

CDR3: CASSVNSGGSGSYEQYF
DNA: TGCGCCAGCAGCGTGAACAGTGGCGGGAGCGGATCCTACGAGCAGTACTTC
J: TRBJ2-7
D: TRBD2
V: TRBV5-1
size: .

CDR3: CAWSLEGTSESYNEQFF
DNA: TGTGCCTGGAGCTTGGAAGGGACTAGCGAAAGCTACAATGAGCAGTTCTTC
J: TRBJ2-1
D: TRBD2
V: TRBV30
size: .

CDR3: CASSPYGTTQTQYF
DNA: TGTGCCAGCAGCCCGTACGGGACTACCCAGACCCAGTACTTC
J: TRBJ2-5
D: TRBD2
V: TRBV27
size: .

CDR3: CASRGSSKWGPNQPQHF
DNA: TGCGCCAGCAGAGGATCCTCTAAGTGGGGCCCCAATCAGCCCCAGCATTTT
J: TRBJ1-5
D: .
V: TRBV5-1
size: .

CDR3: CASSLQGAPYNEQFF
DNA: TGTGCCAGCAGCCTTCAGGGGGCGCCCTACAATGAGCAGTTCTTC
J: TRBJ2-1
D: TRBD1
V: TRBV9
size: .

CDR3: CASSLEGGGSGNTIYF
DNA: TGCGCCAGCAGCTTGGAGGGAGGGGGCTCTGGAAACACCATATATTTT
J: TRBJ1-3
D: .
V: TRBV5-1
size: .

CDR3: CASRRNTGELFF
DNA: TGTGCCAGCAGGAGGAACACCGGGGAGCTGTTTTTT
J: TRBJ2-2
D: .
V: TRBV27
size: .

CDR3: CASSGGQPSRSPLHF
DNA: TGTGCCAGCAGTGGGGGACAGCCCTCCCGATCGCCCCTCCACTTT
J: TRBJ1-6
D: TRBD1
V: TRBV2
size: once

CDR3: CASSQENRVPYEQYF
DNA: TGCGCCAGCAGCCAAGAAAACAGGGTCCCCTACGAGCAGTACTTC
J: TRBJ2-7
D: .
V: TRBV4-1
size: .

CDR3: CASSPRVDRGIGNTIYF
DNA: TGTGCCAGCTCACCACGGGTCGACAGGGGAATCGGAAACACCATATATTTT
J: TRBJ1-3
D: TRBD1
V: TRBV18
size: few

CDR3: CASSLRDSANYGYTF
DNA: TGTGCCAGCAGTCTCCGGGACAGCGCTAACTATGGCTACACCTTC
J: TRBJ1-2
D: TRBD1
V: TRBV2
size: .

CDR3: CAWSVGHLGAYNEQFF
DNA: TGTGCCTGGAGTGTAGGTCATCTAGGGGCTTACAATGAGCAGTTCTTC
J: TRBJ2-1
D: .
V: TRBV30
size: .

CDR3: CASSLDHRLMGAHGYTF
DNA: TGTGCCAGCAGCTTAGATCACCGGTTAATGGGGGCGCATGGCTACACCTTC
J: TRBJ1-2
D: .
V: TRBV11-2
size: .

CDR3: CASSQRPGTGVLKTDTQYF
DNA: TGCGCCAGCAGTCAACGCCCCGGGACAGGGGTACTCAAGACAGATACGCAGTATTTT
J: TRBJ2-3
D: TRBD1
V: TRBV23-1
size: .

CDR3: CASTLLRNSGGLTDTQYF
DNA: TGTGCCAGCACCCTTCTAAGGAATAGCGGGGGCCTCACAGATACGCAGTATTTT
J: TRBJ2-3
D: TRBD2
V: TRBV27
size: .

CDR3: CASSPPGSAGGTEAFF
DNA: TGTGCCAGCTCACCACCGGGTTCCGCAGGGGGAACTGAAGCTTTCTTT
J: TRBJ1-1
D: TRBD1
V: TRBV18
size: few

CDR3: CASSFTLGRASEQFF
DNA: TGTGCCAGCAGCTTCACCTTGGGCAGGGCAAGTGAGCAGTTCTTC
J: TRBJ2-1
D: .
V: TRBV9
size: .

CDR3: CASSLSGQAFF
DNA: TGTGCCAGCAGCTTGTCTGGTCAGGCTTTCTTT
J: TRBJ1-1
D: .
V: TRBV7-9
size: .

CDR3: CASSFSVTQHF
DNA: TGTGCCAGCAGTTTTTCAGTTACACAGCATTTT
J: TRBJ1-5
D: .
V: TRBV28
size: .